The 5 T cell receptor beta chains in this list originate from one sample, sequenced in a study of blood T cell repertoires in COVID-19. Assay: immunoSEQ multiplex PCR; the TCRdb copy retains only in-frame clones and omits some. The table has approximately 31,000 clones, approximately 95% seen once; the top ten hold around 0.92%. Specimen: peripheral blood. These receptors all stem from a male donor with active COVID-19.

The chain has TRBV7-9 and TRBJ1-1; D is possibly TRBD1 (5 bases). Germline V gene lookup returns CDR1 SEHNR and CDR2 FQNEAQ (reference sequence). This CDR3 contains 12 residues. V lost 4 bases and J 11 bases, leaving 14 bases between the germline ends. The CDR3 spells CASSSGQGGAFF. Written as DNA, the CDR3 is TGTGCCAGCAGCTCCGGTCAGGGAGGGGCTTTCTTT.

The rearrangement links TRBV2 to TRBJ2-5; a possible D gene is TRBD2 (5 bases). Germline CDR1 is SNHLY and CDR2 is FYNNEI. There are 13 residues in the CDR3. V dropped 5 bases and J dropped 3 bases, with 10 bases sitting between them. CDR3 sequence reads: CASSYKEEETQYF. The CDR3 DNA reads as TGTGCCAGCAGTTACAAGGAGGAAGAGACCCAGTACTTC.

The V and J genes are TRBV18 and TRBJ1-1; possible D gene TRBD1, 5 bases. Per germline, CDR1 KGHSH and CDR2 LQKENI. Trimming left V 4 bases short and J 1 base short, with 13 bases between. The CDR3 consists of 15 residues. In DNA form, the CDR3 reads TGTGCCAGCTCACAACGGCAGGGTGGGAACACTGAAGCTTTCTTT. Amino acid sequence: CASSQRQGGNTEAFF.

This rearrangement joins TRBV6-5 to TRBJ2-1; TRBD1 agrees at 9 bases. Germline V gene data show CDR1 as MNHEY and CDR2 as SVGAGI. This CDR3 has 12 residues. Trimming took 8 bases from V and 12 from J; bases not matched to a gene: 8. The CDR3 spells CASRTGGLTQFF. The CDR3 DNA follows: TGTGCCAGCCGAACAGGGGGCTTGACGCAGTTCTTC.

The chain links TRBV19 to TRBJ2-3; D may be TRBD1 (5 bases). This CDR3 has 15 residues. V was trimmed by 3 bases and J by 0 bases, leaving 10 bases between them. Germline values: CDR1 LNHDA, CDR2 SQIVND (reference sequence). CDR3 residues: CASSITGPSTDTQYF. The CDR3 DNA is TGTGCCAGTAGTATTACAGGACCTAGCACAGATACGCAGTATTTT.